Listed below are T cell receptor beta chains from one sample, sequenced in a study of T cells in Graves' hyperthyroidism and ophthalmopathy. TCRdb recomputed calls from the multiplex PCR reads with MiXCR, one row per CDR3 protein. The profile shows roughly 420,000 distinct CDR3 sequences, 15% to 19% of them singletons. The sequencing sample was made of blood. All receptors derive from a woman between 18 and 29 years old with Graves' hyperthyroidism. The conserved cysteine and the conserved F or W are not part of the CDR3 here.

v_call cdr3_aa
TRBV12-3/TRBV12-4 ASTSSGANVLT
TRBV3-1 ASSQDARLAPTYEQY
TRBV5-1 ASSFTGISPLH
TRBV24-1 ATSRGLAGGGTQY
TRBV30 AWIITNEKLF
TRBV11-3 ASSPGQGDHEQY
TRBV7-3 ASSPQGGLGEQF
TRBV6-1 AGSVTGTDTGELF
TRBV27 ASSRRVYQPQH
TRBV24-1 ATSDGRRGNQPQH
TRBV5-1 ASIAGGGQDTQY
TRBV5-1 ASSAQGNEQY
TRBV4-1 ASSRLPRLAGYNEQF
TRBV29-1 SGGTGGNGYT
TRBV4-1 ASSRRRESQGEQF
TRBV20-1 SAGGQGANQPQH
TRBV2 ASRARLAGGRDNEQF
TRBV20-1 SASLPDTQY
TRBV13 ASSSDSDQPQH
TRBV2 ASSETGGVRYNEQF
TRBV7-9 ASSPRTSVTYEQY
TRBV5-8 ASSLDGVAYGYT
TRBV10-3 AISESRGTEINGELF
TRBV12-3/TRBV12-4 ASSPLAANYGYT
TRBV19 ASSIRVNSPLH
TRBV9 ASSATGTSDVAIY
TRBV27 ASSPKTAATNEKLF
TRBV27 ASSLSVSPSYNEQF
TRBV27 ASSLFATGELF
TRBV28 ASRTTTGVYGYT
TRBV11-3 ASSLEGTTTYNEQF
TRBV9 ASSEETGVGNTIY
TRBV25-1 ASSESGGGDGYT
TRBV2 ASIPRGANRGSGANVLT
TRBV7-2 ASNVQGEGNYGYT
TRBV4-1 ASSQDSSNQPQH
TRBV7-8 ASSLPKTSGGETQY
TRBV3-1 ASSPLSGISYEQY
TRBV4-2 ASSQDFMGQGDLYGYT
TRBV10-3 AISERSGPYGYT
TRBV7-9 ASRPKGGQGVPYEQY
TRBV6-2/TRBV6-3 ASNTPQAPGELF
TRBV29-1 SVDRGAKAF
TRBV20-1 SAPNRVNEQF
TRBV19 ASRQTGRTNEKLF
TRBV5-8 ASSDRQAVPRETDTQY
TRBV24-1 ATSDPGQASYEQY
TRBV11-2 ASSLWGGITNEKLF
TRBV19 ASTEGPSWNTEAF
TRBV28 ASSLAGTVNSNYGYT
TRBV4-1 ASSQGRWTGELF
TRBV12-3/TRBV12-4 ASSEGGNQPQH
TRBV20-1 SARARTGAYEQY
TRBV20-1 SARDPVAGIVETQY
TRBV12-3/TRBV12-4 ASSPFFRVNNSPLH
TRBV7-9 ASSLGSGLAGVAEQF
TRBV11-2 ASSPDRVDTQY